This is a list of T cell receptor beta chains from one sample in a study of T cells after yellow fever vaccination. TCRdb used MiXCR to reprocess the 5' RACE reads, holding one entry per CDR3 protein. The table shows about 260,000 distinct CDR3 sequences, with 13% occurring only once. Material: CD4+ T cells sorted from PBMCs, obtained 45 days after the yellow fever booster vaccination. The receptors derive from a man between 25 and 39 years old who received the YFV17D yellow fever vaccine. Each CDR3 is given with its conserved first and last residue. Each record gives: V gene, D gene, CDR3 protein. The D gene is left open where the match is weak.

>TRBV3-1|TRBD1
CASAPGTGPHEQYF
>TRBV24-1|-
CATSDSGRVETQYF
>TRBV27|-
CASTRVGGFGTDTQYF
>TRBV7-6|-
CASSPNQGFGNEQYF
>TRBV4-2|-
CASSQESENQPQHF
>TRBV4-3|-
CASSQGSGPNTQYF
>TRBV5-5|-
CASSFPPRPTGEQYF
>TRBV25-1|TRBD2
CASSIPGGGTDTQYF
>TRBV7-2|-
CASSTGHTYEQYF
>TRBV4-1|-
CASSQDLGGSREQYF
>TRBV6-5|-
CASSPGWGQYF
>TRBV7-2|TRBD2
CASSLARLAGGQETQYF
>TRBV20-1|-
CSASPWDYEQYF
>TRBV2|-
CASSPGGSQETQYF
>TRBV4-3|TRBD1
CASSQSDRGLTSKQYF
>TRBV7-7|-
CASSQSRGVGELFF
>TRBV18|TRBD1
CASATTGLKGNEQFF
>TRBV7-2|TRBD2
CASSLLRGSTNEQFF
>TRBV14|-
CATSRQAKGYEQYF
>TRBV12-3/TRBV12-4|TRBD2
CASSLAVLAATGELFF
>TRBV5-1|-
CASTHTGTDSSEQYF